This T cell receptor (beta chain) was sequenced in a study of neoadjuvant anti-PD-1 for oral cavity cancer. Turning to the study itself: Before surgery, most patients got three to four biweekly 3 mg/kg nivolumab doses.

Germline CDR1 is SGHNT and CDR2 is YYREEE (reference sequence). The V gene lost 2 bases and the J gene lost 5 bases, with 9 bases spanning the gap. The CDR3 loop spans 13 amino acids. Time point: after neoadjuvant nivolumab, at surgical resection. PBMC libraries mostly used approximately 0.5 ug of input genomic DNA, with six replicates per sample. Sequencing used immunoSEQ multiplex PCR; TCRdb keeps in-frame clones, though not all of them. Of around 14,000 clones listed, approximately 69% are singletons. The sample in question was PBMCs, obtained after nivolumab (anti-PD-1) treatment. This clonotype was obtained from a person aged 35 to 85 with oral cavity squamous cell carcinoma. The gene calls are TRBV5-4 and TRBJ2-3; unclear D gene. CDR3 sequence: CASSFPTQDTQYF. The CDR3 DNA reads as TGTGCCAGCAGCTTTCCTACCCAAGATACGCAGTATTTT.